The 13 T cell receptor beta chains in this list originate from one sample, sequenced in a study of Graves' ophthalmopathy and Graves' hyperthyroidism. Investigators amplified TCR beta CDR3 regions from RNA transcripts. First-round RT-PCR employed HTBI primers, with a second-round multiplex PCR after it. TCRdb reanalysed the multiplex PCR reads using MiXCR and keeps one entry per CDR3 protein. The sample contains around 1.1 million distinct CDR3 sequences, 35% to 40% of which appear only once. The specimen was peripheral blood or thyroid tissue (not recorded which). These receptors were obtained from an adult man with Graves' hyperthyroidism.

As regards this clonotype: A read error may be the cause here, since a much bigger clone is one base away. The gene calls are TRBV9 and TRBJ2-7; D is possibly TRBD1 (6 bases). V gave up 1 base and J gave up 2 bases, with 10 bases separating them. Germline-derived CDR1 and CDR2 are SGDLS and YYNGEE. The CDR3 extends over 14 amino acids. CDR3 coding DNA: TGTGCCAGCAGCGTAACTGGACAGACCTACGAGCAGTACTTC. Residues: CASSVTGQTYEQYF. Complete variable domain (other parts from reference TRBV9 and TRBJ2-7): DSGVTQTPKHLITATGQRVTLRCSPRSGDLSVYWYQQSLDQGLQFLIQYYNGEERAKGNILERFSAQQFPDLHSELNLSSLELGDSALYFCASSVTGQTYEQYFGPGTRLTVT.

The chain couples TRBV7-8 to TRBJ1-5; 8 positions match TRBD1. CDR1 and CDR2 from the germline V gene are SGHVS and FQNEAQ. Losses at the gene ends were 5 bases for V and 6 bases for J; bases not matched to a gene: 6. There are 14 residues in the CDR3. The CDR3 here is CASSQQTGGQPQHF. CDR3 DNA: TGTGCCAGCAGCCAACAAACAGGGGGTCAGCCCCAGCATTTT.

This clonotype came up a few times. V and J are TRBV7-9 and TRBJ2-7; D ambiguous. The length of the CDR3 is 15 residues. Trimming removed 1 base at V and 0 bases at J, with 10 bases between. Germline V gives CDR1 SEHNR, CDR2 FQNEAQ (reference sequence). The CDR3 nucleotides read TGTGCCAGCAGCTTAGAGGCCCCAAGCTCCTACGAGCAGTACTTC. It translates to CASSLEAPSSYEQYF.

This clonotype was seen a few times. The chain is built from TRBV25-1 and TRBJ1-4, with a possible D match to TRBD1 (6 bases). With 6 bases removed from V and 7 bases from J, the gap between germline ends came to 15 bases. CDR3 size: 14 residues. The germline V gene has CDR1 MGHDK and CDR2 SYGVNS. CDR3 sequence: CASRDGGLGEKLFF. CDR3 bases: TGTGCCAGCAGGGACGGGGGGCTAGGTGAAAAACTGTTTTTT.

Worth noting for this clonotype: Possible read error: a much larger clone is one base away. This chain uses TRBV2 with TRBJ1-2, with D uncertain. Per germline, CDR1 SNHLY and CDR2 FYNNEI. The germline V and J ends were trimmed by 4 bases and 1 base, with 7 bases remaining between them. The CDR3 sequence is 13 residues long. The CDR3 is CASSAENNYGYTF. CDR3 bases: TGTGCCAGCAGTGCGGAAAATAACTATGGCTACACCTTC.

This clonotype was seen more than once but under ten times. A much bigger clone sits one base away, suggesting this may be a read error. V and J are TRBV20-1 and TRBJ2-5; D is possibly TRBD2 (6 bases). Trimming shortened V by 4 bases and J by 6 bases, and 15 bases separated the two germline ends. Looked up from germline, CDR1 is DFQATT and CDR2 is SNEGSKA (reference sequence). CDR3 length: 13 amino acids. CDR3 in DNA: TGCAGTGCTAACGACGGGGGTCGTCAGACCCAGTACTTC. This encodes CSANDGGRQTQYF.

This clonotype turned up a few times. The chain has TRBV9 and TRBJ2-7; TRBD2 might be the D (6 bases). CDR3 size: 12 residues. V shed 7 bases and J shed 6 bases, with 14 bases lying between them. Germline CDR1 reads SGDLS; CDR2 reads YYNGEE. CDR3 residues: CASGLRDSEQYF. DNA of the CDR3: TGTGCCAGCGGCTTGCGGGATTCCGAGCAGTACTTC.

This sequence joins TRBV18 and TRBJ2-5, with D hard to call. There are 13 residues in the CDR3. Germline loops: CDR1 KGHSH, CDR2 LQKENI. Trimming pared 3 bases from V and 5 bases from J, leaving 10 bases between. In nucleotides, the CDR3 is TGTGCCAGCTCACCGGGTTTCGAGGAGACCCAGTACTTC. Encoded protein: CASSPGFEETQYF.

The chain uses TRBV2 and TRBJ1-6; TRBD1 matches at 7 bases. Trimming at V came to 7 bases and at J to 0 bases, leaving 9 bases not matched to a gene. The CDR3 sequence is 17 residues long. Germline values: CDR1 SNHLY, CDR2 FYNNEI. The CDR3 reads CASIPRQGHSYNSPLHF. DNA of the CDR3: TGTGCCAGCATACCCCGACAGGGCCACTCCTATAATTCACCCCTCCACTTT.

In the case of this clonotype: Compared with germline, one end of the junction differs, possibly owing to a read error. The J gene is TRBJ2-7, the V gene TRBV10-3, with 8 bases matching TRBD1. Germline V CDR1 and CDR2: ENHRY, SYGVKD. The CDR3 loop spans 15 amino acids. CDR3 bases: TGTGCCAGCAGTCCAGGGACAGGAGCCACCTACGAGCAGTACTTC. This encodes CASSPGTGATYEQYF.

The rearrangement links TRBV4-1 to TRBJ1-6; D remains ambiguous. The germline V and J ends were trimmed by 5 bases and 2 bases, with 16 bases remaining between them. The CDR3 covers 17 residues. Germline V lookup: CDR1 MGHRA, CDR2 YSYEKL. The CDR3 nucleotides are TGCGCCAGCAGCACTGACGCCGTAGGGCCCTATAATTCACCCCTCCACTTT. Translation: CASSTDAVGPYNSPLHF.

The rearrangement links TRBV12-3 or TRBV12-4 to TRBJ2-7; D is ambiguous. This CDR3 has 13 amino acids. The V end lost 7 bases, the J end lost 2 bases, and 12 bases lay between the germline ends. CDR3: CASNLTNTYEQYF. CDR3 coding DNA: TGTGCCAGCAACTTGACAAATACCTACGAGCAGTACTTC.

The J gene is TRBJ2-7, the V gene TRBV5-1; D might be TRBD1 or TRBD2, each matching 5 bases. The CDR3 is 14 residues long. V lost 1 base, J lost 5 bases, and 13 bases lay in between. Germline CDR1 SGHRS, CDR2 YFSETQ. The CDR3 bases are TGCGCCAGCAGCTTGTCTGCAGGGACGGACGAGCAGTACTTC. It codes for CASSLSAGTDEQYF.